The rows below give T cell receptor beta chains drawn from one sample of a study of blood T cell repertoires in COVID-19. Measured with immunoSEQ multiplex PCR; TCRdb has only the in-frame clones, and not every one. Of around 700,000 clones listed, about 90% are singletons. The specimen sequenced was peripheral blood. Receptors were obtained from a young woman with acute or convalescent COVID-19. The CDR3 runs from the conserved cysteine through the conserved F or W. D genes are given only for firm matches.

13	NA	TRBV27	TRBJ1-5	CASSLGANQPQHF
17	TRBD2	TRBV15	TRBJ2-5	CATTQEGSGGPQETQYF
15	TRBD1	TRBV5-1	TRBJ1-2	CASSHWDRKIYGYTF
15	NA	TRBV19	TRBJ1-6	CASTWGDRHNSPLHF
14	TRBD1	TRBV6-6	TRBJ1-2	CASSYSPGTDGYTF
14	NA	TRBV4-3	TRBJ2-5	CASSQEGGQETQYF
13	TRBD1	TRBV2	TRBJ1-2	CASRGDRGHGYTF
13	NA	TRBV12-3/TRBV12-4	TRBJ2-7	CASSGTHSYEQYF
16	TRBD2	TRBV3-1/TRBV3-2	TRBJ2-5	CASSQPLAGGRETQYF
17	TRBD2	TRBV3-1/TRBV3-2	TRBJ2-1	CASSQEVSGGVYNEQFF
18	NA	TRBV4-1	TRBJ1-5	CASSQVQVTGTSNQPQHF
15	NA	TRBV6-1	TRBJ1-2	CASTEAHGTYYGYTF
14	TRBD1	TRBV2	TRBJ2-3	CASKVGTGLDTQYF
13	NA	TRBV6-5	TRBJ1-1	CASSLGQRTEAFF
16	NA	TRBV3-1/TRBV3-2	TRBJ1-1	CASSPSKTRVWTEAFF
15	NA	TRBV24-1	TRBJ1-2	CATSQDSGSLYGYTF
14	NA	TRBV6-5	TRBJ1-6	CASRQIQENSPLHF
19	TRBD1	TRBV20-1	TRBJ1-1	CSASFGKDRAYGTYTEAFF
21	TRBD2	TRBV4-1	TRBJ2-3	CASSQVGPGGGLLFSTDTQYF
16	TRBD1	TRBV29-1	TRBJ2-2	CSARGDRGLRTGELFF
15	NA	TRBV7-2	TRBJ1-5	CASSLGDRWGQPQHF
14	NA	TRBV14	TRBJ1-1	CASSPRRGNTEAFF
14	TRBD1	TRBV10-3	TRBJ2-3	CAISGWTGKDTQYF
14	TRBD1	TRBV24-1	TRBJ2-7	CATSDRGRSYEQYF
11	NA	TRBV6-1	TRBJ1-2	CASSEAGGYTF
14	NA	TRBV14	TRBJ2-2	CASSPRTGLTGLFF
15	TRBD1	TRBV6-4	TRBJ2-1	CASSDVDRAPNEQFF